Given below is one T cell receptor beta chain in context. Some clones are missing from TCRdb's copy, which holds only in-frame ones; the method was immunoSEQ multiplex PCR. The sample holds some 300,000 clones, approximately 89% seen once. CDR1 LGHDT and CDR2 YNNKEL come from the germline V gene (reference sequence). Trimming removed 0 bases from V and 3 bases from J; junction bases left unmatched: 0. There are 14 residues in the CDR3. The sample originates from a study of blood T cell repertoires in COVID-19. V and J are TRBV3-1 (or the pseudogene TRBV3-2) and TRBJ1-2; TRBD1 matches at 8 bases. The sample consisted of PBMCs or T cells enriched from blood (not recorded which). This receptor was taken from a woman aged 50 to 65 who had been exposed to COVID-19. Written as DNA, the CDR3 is TGTGCCAGCAGCCAAGAGGACAGGGACTATGGCTACACCTTC. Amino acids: CASSQEDRDYGYTF.